A single sample is the source of the 27 T cell receptor beta chains below, sequenced in a study of CXCR3-negative and CXCR3-positive naive CD8 T cells. Via 5' RACE with UMI labels, TRB cDNA libraries were prepared. TCRdb reprocessed the 5' RACE reads, keeping one entry per CDR3 protein, no DNA. The listing records about 40,000 distinct CDR3 sequences. The sample comprised naive CXCR3- CD8+ T cells from blood. The subset is: CD45RO-CCR7+CD27+CD95- naive CD8+ T cells lacking CXCR3 (TNR3-). The receptors here all came from a human donor in good health. Some clones in this sample may be carry-over from other donors' samples.

The chain couples TRBV29-1 to TRBJ2-3. The germline gives CDR1 SQVTM, CDR2 ANQGSEA. CDR3 length: 11 residues. The CDR3 sequence: CSVLNDYTQYF.

The chain carries TRBV6-2 or TRBV6-3 and TRBJ2-7; the TRBD1 assignment by TCRdb is unverifiable without DNA. The CDR3 consists of 13 residues. Germline CDR1 is MNHEY and CDR2 is SVGEGT. The CDR3 spells CASSPGTDYEQYF.

The rearrangement joins TRBV30 to TRBJ2-7. CDR3 size: 12 residues. Germline V lookup: CDR1 GTSNPN, CDR2 SVGIG (reference sequence). The CDR3 sequence is CAWMRDSYEQYF.

The chain is built from TRBV10-3 and TRBJ2-1; TCRdb returns TRBD2, unconfirmable since there is no DNA. CDR1 ENHRY and CDR2 SYGVKD come from the germline V gene. The CDR3 has 17 residues. The CDR3 sequence is CAISSSEDSDPYNEQFF.

This chain joins TRBV28 and TRBJ2-7; no DNA is available, so the TRBD1 call from TCRdb remains unchecked. This CDR3 contains 16 residues. Germline V lookup: CDR1 MDHEN, CDR2 SYDVKM. The chain's CDR3 is CASRTLFDRDPLLQYF.

The rearrangement uses TRBV7-3 and TRBJ2-3; the TRBD1 assignment by TCRdb is unverifiable without DNA. The CDR3 spans 15 residues. Per germline, CDR1 SGHTA and CDR2 FQGTGA. This CDR3 is CASSLTGGRTDTQYF.

The chain carries TRBV6-6 and TRBJ1-2. The CDR3 contains 16 residues. The germline V gene encodes CDR1 MNHNY and CDR2 SVGAGI (reference sequence). The CDR3 loop is CASSYSPGIPANGYTF.

V and J are TRBV7-7 and TRBJ2-1; TCRdb's assignment of TRBD1 cannot be checked, as there is no DNA. CDR1 and CDR2 from the germline V gene are SSHAT and FNYEAQ (reference sequence). This CDR3 spans 15 amino acids. CDR3 loop: CASSLGPGAYNEQFF.

The chain carries TRBV4-3 and TRBJ1-6; TCRdb reports TRBD1, a call that lacks DNA to check it against. Germline-derived CDR1 and CDR2 are LGHNA and YSLEER. The length of the CDR3 is 15 residues. CDR3 amino acids: CASSQEGAGRSPLHF.

V usage is TRBV28 and J usage is TRBJ2-5; TCRdb reports TRBD1, a call that lacks DNA to check it against. Germline loops: CDR1 MDHEN, CDR2 SYDVKM. The CDR3 covers 13 residues. The CDR3 protein is CASVNRGQETQYF.

The V gene is TRBV27, the J gene TRBJ2-1. CDR1 MNHEY and CDR2 SMNVEV come from the germline V gene (reference sequence). The CDR3 is 11 amino acids. This CDR3 reads CASSEKTEQFF.

CDR3: CSVTPGQGGETQYF. The V gene is TRBV29-1, the J gene TRBJ2-5; no DNA is available, so the TRBD1 call from TCRdb remains unchecked. CDR3 size: 14 residues. CDR1 is SQVTM and CDR2 is ANQGSEA in the germline V gene.

V usage is TRBV27 and J usage is TRBJ2-3; TCRdb selects TRBD2, and the lack of DNA leaves this call unchecked. The CDR3 is 15 residues long. Germline V CDR1 and CDR2: MNHEY, SMNVEV (reference sequence). The CDR3 protein is CASSFVTSDRDTQYF.

This rearrangement joins TRBV29-1 to TRBJ2-1; without DNA, the TCRdb call of TRBD1 cannot be checked. This CDR3 is built from 13 residues. Germline lookup yields CDR1 SQVTM and CDR2 ANQGSEA. The CDR3 reads CSVESGAYNEQFF.

The CDR3 protein is CSVNSGASYEQYF. The chain carries TRBV29-1 and TRBJ2-7; no DNA is available, so the TRBD1 call from TCRdb remains unchecked. The CDR3 is 13 amino acids. Per germline, CDR1 SQVTM and CDR2 ANQGSEA.

The rearrangement uses TRBV7-9 and TRBJ1-5. The V gene's germline CDR1 is SEHNR and CDR2 FQNEAQ (reference sequence). The CDR3 totals 14 residues. CDR3 loop: CASSLANSNQPQHF.

CDR3 sequence reads: CASNSDRIDLKERSEKLFF. The chain couples TRBV6-2 or TRBV6-3 to TRBJ1-4; TCRdb lists TRBD1, though no DNA is available to test this call. This CDR3 is 19 amino acids long. Germline loops: CDR1 MNHEY, CDR2 SVGEGT.

The chain recombines TRBV7-2 with TRBJ2-3; the TRBD2 assignment by TCRdb is unverifiable without DNA. Per germline, CDR1 SGHTA and CDR2 FQGNSA. The CDR3 length is 19 residues. CDR3 sequence: CASSFGPPQVAGEGNTQYF.

The chain recombines TRBV6-6 with TRBJ1-1. The CDR3 loop spans 15 amino acids. In germline, CDR1 is MNHNY, CDR2 SVGAGI (reference sequence). CDR3 loop: CASRFLSNPDTEAFF.

This chain joins TRBV5-4 and TRBJ2-2; lacking DNA, the TRBD1 call made by TCRdb goes unchecked. The CDR3 sequence is 14 residues long. In germline, CDR1 is SGHNT, CDR2 YYREEE (reference sequence). The CDR3 is CASGGTPNTGELFF.

The chain's CDR3 is CASSSTLETQYF. The rearrangement uses TRBV7-2 and TRBJ2-5. CDR3 length: 12 amino acids. Germline V gene lookup returns CDR1 SGHTA and CDR2 FQGNSA.

The chain joins TRBV29-1 to TRBJ2-3; the TCRdb call, TRBD1, lacks DNA for checking. This CDR3 is built from 13 residues. CDR1 SQVTM and CDR2 ANQGSEA come from the germline V gene. The CDR3 loop is CSVGQGGTDTQYF.

CDR3 sequence reads: CASRAWDVKNIQYF. The V and J genes are TRBV27 and TRBJ2-4. The germline V gene has CDR1 MNHEY and CDR2 SMNVEV (reference sequence). CDR3 length: 14 residues.

The chain recombines TRBV7-9 with TRBJ2-5; without DNA, the TCRdb call of TRBD1 cannot be checked. Germline CDR1 reads SEHNR; CDR2 reads FQNEAQ (reference sequence). CDR3 length: 15 amino acids. CDR3 protein: CASSFRIGQQETQYF. The full variable domain, in which reference TRBV7-9 and TRBJ2-5 provide the parts outside the CDR3, is DTGVSQNPRHKITKRGQNVTFRCDPISEHNRLYWYRQTLGQGPEFLTYFQNEAQLEKSRLLSDRFSAERPKGSFSTLEIQRTEQGDSAMYLCASSFRIGQQETQYFGPGTRLLVL.

The rearrangement links TRBV5-1 to TRBJ1-2. This CDR3 comprises 16 residues. The germline V gene encodes CDR1 SGHRS and CDR2 YFSETQ. CDR3 residues: CASSPKPDGNNYGYTF.

The chain employs TRBV5-5 and TRBJ1-4; the TCRdb call, TRBD1, lacks DNA for checking. The CDR3 is 16 residues long. Germline V gene lookup returns CDR1 SGHKS and CDR2 YYEKEE (reference sequence). The chain's CDR3 is CASSPQGGSVNEKLFF.

V usage is TRBV10-1 and J usage is TRBJ1-6. Germline lookup yields CDR1 WNHNN and CDR2 SYGVQD (reference sequence). The CDR3 spans 11 residues. The CDR3 here is CASSEKHVLHF.